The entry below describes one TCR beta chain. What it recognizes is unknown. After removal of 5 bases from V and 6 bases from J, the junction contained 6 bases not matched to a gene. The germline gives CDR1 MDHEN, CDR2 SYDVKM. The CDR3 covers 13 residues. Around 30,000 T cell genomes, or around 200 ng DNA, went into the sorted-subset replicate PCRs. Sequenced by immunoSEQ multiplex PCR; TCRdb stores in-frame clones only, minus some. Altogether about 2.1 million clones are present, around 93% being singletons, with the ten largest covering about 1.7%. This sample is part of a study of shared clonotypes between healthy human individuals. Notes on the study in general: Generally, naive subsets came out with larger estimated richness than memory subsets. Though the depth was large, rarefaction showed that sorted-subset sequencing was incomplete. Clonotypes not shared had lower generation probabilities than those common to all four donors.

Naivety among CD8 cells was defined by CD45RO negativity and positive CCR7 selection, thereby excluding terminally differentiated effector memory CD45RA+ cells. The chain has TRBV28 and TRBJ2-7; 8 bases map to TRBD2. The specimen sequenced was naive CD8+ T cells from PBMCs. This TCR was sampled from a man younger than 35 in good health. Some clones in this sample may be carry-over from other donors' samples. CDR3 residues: CASSPLAGGEQYF. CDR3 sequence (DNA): TGTGCCAGCAGTCCCCTGGCGGGGGGCGAGCAGTACTTC.